These 22 T cell receptor beta chains were sequenced from one sample in a study of CXCR3-negative and CXCR3-positive naive CD8 T cells. Study-level results: More hydrophobic TRB CDR3s occurred in CXCR3-positive than in CXCR3-negative naive cells.

These receptors' antigens are unknown. The libraries of TRB cDNA were constructed through 5' RACE using UMI labels. Reprocessing the 5' RACE reads, TCRdb reports a single entry for every CDR3 protein and omits DNA. The repertoire table contains about 63,000 distinct CDR3 sequences. Sequencing was done on a sample of naive CXCR3+ CD8+ T cells from blood. Indicated subset: CD45RO-CCR7+CD27+CD95- naive CD8+ T cells expressing CXCR3 (TNR3+). These receptors were obtained from a human donor in good health. Some clones in this sample may be carry-over from other donors' samples.

The chain joins TRBV4-1 to TRBJ2-3; TCRdb's D gene call, TRBD2, goes unchecked for lack of DNA. Germline loops: CDR1 MGHRA, CDR2 YSYEKL. The CDR3 spans 15 residues. The CDR3 reads CASSQAISGADTQYF.

This chain joins TRBV27 and TRBJ2-7; TCRdb reports TRBD1, a call that lacks DNA to check it against. The germline CDR1 and CDR2 sequences are MNHEY and SMNVEV (reference sequence). The CDR3 is made up of 13 amino acids. This chain's CDR3 is CASRDAPSYEQYF.

The rearrangement uses TRBV6-4 and TRBJ2-3; the TCRdb call, TRBD2, lacks DNA for checking. Germline V gene data show CDR1 as MRHNA and CDR2 as SNTAGT. The length of the CDR3 is 18 residues. This CDR3 is CASSFSATSGGYTDTQYF.

V gene TRBV11-2 combines with J gene TRBJ2-2; TCRdb designates TRBD2, a call that cannot be tested without DNA. The CDR3 consists of 19 residues. The germline gives CDR1 SGHAT, CDR2 FQNNGV. The CDR3 loop is CASTRGPTSGGAGTGELFF. The full variable domain, rest sourced from reference TRBV11-2 and TRBJ2-2, is EAGVAQSPRYKIIEKRQSVAFWCNPISGHATLYWYQQILGQGPKLLIQFQNNGVVDDSQLPKDRFSAERLKGVDSTLKIQPAKLEDSAVYLCASTRGPTSGGAGTGELFFGEGSRLTVL.

This chain connects TRBV6-2 or TRBV6-3 to TRBJ1-5; TCRdb designates TRBD1, a call that cannot be tested without DNA. Germline V gives CDR1 MNHEY, CDR2 SVGEGT. This CDR3 is 15 amino acids long. CDR3 amino acids: CASRGRQGLSQPQHF.

V usage is TRBV12-3 or TRBV12-4 and J usage is TRBJ2-5; TCRdb outputs TRBD1, but without DNA this stays unchecked. The CDR3 has 14 residues. The CDR3 sequence: CASSIPGEEETQYF.

The J gene is TRBJ2-7, the V gene TRBV29-1; TCRdb gives TRBD1 as the D gene, but with no DNA this cannot be confirmed. Germline V gives CDR1 SQVTM, CDR2 ANQGSEA. The CDR3 is 16 residues long. The CDR3 reads CSVEDRRQTNSYEQYF.

The chain joins TRBV29-1 to TRBJ2-5. The CDR3 is 12 residues long. Germline CDR1 is SQVTM and CDR2 is ANQGSEA. This CDR3 is CSVDGLQETQYF.

The rearrangement links TRBV29-1 to TRBJ2-2. The CDR3 consists of 12 residues. Germline-derived CDR1 and CDR2 are SQVTM and ANQGSEA. The CDR3 protein is CSVVGETWELFF.

The V and J genes are TRBV20-1 and TRBJ1-4; TCRdb's D gene call, TRBD1, goes unchecked for lack of DNA. Germline CDR1 reads DFQATT; CDR2 reads SNEGSKA (reference sequence). This CDR3 has 15 amino acids. The CDR3 sequence: CSATNSQGELEKLFF.

V gene TRBV6-5 combines with J gene TRBJ2-1; TCRdb lists TRBD2, though no DNA is available to test this call. The CDR3 length is 15 residues. Looked up from germline, CDR1 is MNHEY and CDR2 is SVGAGI. CDR3 region: CASSPPTSGNNEQFF.

The chain employs TRBV5-1 and TRBJ2-5. Germline CDR1 SGHRS, CDR2 YFSETQ. The CDR3 has 13 amino acids. This chain's CDR3 is CASSLWYQETQYF.

This rearrangement joins TRBV27 to TRBJ2-1; the TRBD1 assignment by TCRdb is unverifiable without DNA. The CDR3 runs to 15 residues. Germline assignment: CDR1 MNHEY and CDR2 SMNVEV (reference sequence). The CDR3 reads CASSMAGGRYNEQFF.

This sequence joins TRBV6-4 and TRBJ2-1. The germline CDR1 and CDR2 sequences are MRHNA and SNTAGT. The CDR3 spans 16 residues. CDR3 loop: CASSDSGYSDYNEQFF.

This rearrangement joins TRBV6-5 to TRBJ1-1. Per the germline V gene, CDR1 is MNHEY and CDR2 is SVGAGI. The CDR3 extends over 15 amino acids. CDR3 residues: CASSYSQSVYTEAFF.

The CDR3 loop is CASSALTSGAPSDTQYF. The chain is built from TRBV9 and TRBJ2-3; the D call of TRBD2 rests on TCRdb alone, since no DNA is present to check it. The CDR3 has 17 amino acids. The germline CDR1 and CDR2 sequences are SGDLS and YYNGEE.

The chain carries TRBV28 and TRBJ1-6; TCRdb's assignment of TRBD1 cannot be checked, as there is no DNA. CDR3 size: 15 residues. Germline V gene lookup returns CDR1 MDHEN and CDR2 SYDVKM. CDR3: CASSPKPGGGAPLHF.

V gene TRBV7-9 combines with J gene TRBJ1-2. CDR1 is SEHNR and CDR2 is FQNEAQ in the germline V gene (reference sequence). The CDR3 length is 14 residues. The CDR3 loop reads CASSLASSGERYTF.

The CDR3 sequence: CASSDSDNNPYEQYF. The J gene is TRBJ2-7, the V gene TRBV10-2. CDR1 and CDR2 from the germline V gene are WSHSY and SAAADI. The CDR3 spans 15 residues.

This sequence joins TRBV7-8 and TRBJ2-1. CDR1 and CDR2 from the germline V gene are SGHVS and FQNEAQ. This CDR3 region has 14 residues. The CDR3 spells CASSLVFAVDEQFF.

The rearrangement uses TRBV6-2 or TRBV6-3 and TRBJ1-5. The CDR3 sequence is 13 residues long. Germline lookup yields CDR1 MNHEY and CDR2 SVGEGT. The CDR3: CASSYEENQPQHF.

V gene TRBV20-1 combines with J gene TRBJ2-7. This CDR3 has 11 amino acids. CDR1 DFQATT and CDR2 SNEGSKA come from the germline V gene (reference sequence). CDR3 in amino acids: CSASVSYEQYF.